This passage covers 8 T cell receptor beta chains from one sample sequenced in a study of spatial heterogeneity in lung cancer. These receptors are not linked to any known antigen. The time point was: sample taken at primary tumor resection. General study results and limits: Counts of expanded intratumoral alpha and beta TCRs tracked tumor mutation counts.

TCRdb redid the calling of the 5' RACE reads with MiXCR, one entry per CDR3 protein. The data hold some 11,000 distinct CDR3 sequences, with more than 4.5% observed a single time. Sequencing was performed on lung tumor tissue, taken at surgery. The receptors come from a male donor with early-stage non-small cell lung cancer.

In its sample, this clonotype is medium-sized (0.01 to 0.1%). This beta chain is off target for a library built for alpha chains, so its abundance means little. V gene TRBV6-2 or TRBV6-3 combines with J gene TRBJ1-1, with 8 bases lining up with TRBD1. The junction had 12 bases not matched to a gene; V was cut back by 5 bases and J by 7 bases. Germline-derived CDR1 and CDR2 are MNHEY and SVGEGT. The CDR3 sequence is 15 residues long. CDR3 in amino acids: CASSDPGTGKIEAFF. For the CDR3, the DNA is TGTGCCAGCAGTGATCCTGGGACAGGCAAAATTGAAGCTTTCTTT.

This clonotype was found many times. Since the library was made to target alpha chains, this beta chain is a stray read and its abundance is not meaningful. V usage is TRBV20-1 and J usage is TRBJ2-1; 10 bases map to TRBD2. The junction had 13 bases not matched to a gene; V was cut back by 6 bases and J by 8 bases. The CDR3 totals 15 residues. Looked up from germline, CDR1 is DFQATT and CDR2 is SNEGSKA (reference sequence). The DNA for the CDR3 is TGCAGTGCCACCGTAGCGGGAGGCCCCGGGGATGAGCAGTTCTTC. Amino acid sequence: CSATVAGGPGDEQFF.

Details on this clonotype: The library was prepared for alpha chains; this beta chain is a stray read, so its frequency means little. V is TRBV27 and J is TRBJ2-2, with 10 bases that match TRBD2. This CDR3 has 16 residues. The germline gives CDR1 MNHEY, CDR2 SMNVEV (reference sequence). V dropped 4 bases and J dropped 6; count of bases not matched to a gene: 8. This CDR3 is CASSSSRLAGAGELFF. The CDR3 nucleotides are TGTGCCAGCAGTTCCTCCCGGCTAGCGGGAGCCGGGGAGCTGTTTTTT.

As to this clonotype: This beta chain was picked up by a library intended for alpha chains and is off target, so its count carries little meaning. The gene calls are TRBV7-9 and TRBJ1-1; possibly TRBD1 for D (5 bases). V gave up 5 bases and J gave up 0 bases, with 10 bases separating them. Germline loops: CDR1 SEHNR, CDR2 FQNEAQ (reference sequence). The CDR3 runs to 14 residues. CDR3 bases: TGTGCCAGCAGCCCAGAGGGGCTGAACACTGAAGCTTTCTTT. It encodes CASSPEGLNTEAFF.

The sample holds many counts of this clonotype. The library was prepared for alpha chains; this beta chain is a stray read, so its frequency means little. CDR3 region: CASSQLAGRTMKQFF. CDR3 DNA sequence: TGTGCCAGCAGCCAACTAGCGGGTCGTACAATGAAGCAGTTCTTC. V gene TRBV7-8 combines with J gene TRBJ2-1; TRBD2 matches 9 bases. Trimming removed 5 bases from V and 11 bases from J; junction bases left unmatched: 13. Per germline, CDR1 SGHVS and CDR2 FQNEAQ. This CDR3 spans 15 amino acids.

This clonotype was observed at least ten times. This beta chain is a stray read from a library made for alpha chains; its abundance is not meaningful. The rearrangement links TRBV18 to TRBJ1-1; D gene unclear. This CDR3 is built from 15 residues. The V and J ends lost 3 bases and 4 bases respectively, with 15 bases between them. From germline, CDR1 is KGHSH and CDR2 LQKENI. In DNA form, the CDR3 reads TGTGCCAGCTCACCCACAAGCACGCTACTCACTGAAGCTTTCTTT. Amino acid sequence: CASSPTSTLLTEAFF.

By share, this clonotype ranks as medium-sized. This beta chain represents an off-target read in a library built for alpha chains; its size is of limited meaning. The chain combines TRBV5-1 with TRBJ2-7; 8 bases line up with TRBD2. This CDR3 is built from 14 residues. The germline V gene has CDR1 SGHRS and CDR2 YFSETQ. Unmatched junction bases numbered 7, after V lost 7 bases and J lost 1 base. CDR3 region: CASSRREGSYEQYF. CDR3 bases: TGCGCCAGCTCTCGACGGGAGGGGTCCTACGAGCAGTACTTC.

This clonotype was detected a few times. This beta chain slipped into a library made for alpha chains as a stray read, so its size is not meaningful. The rearrangement links TRBV27 to TRBJ1-1; D remains ambiguous. V was cut by 6 bases and J by 0 bases, with 11 bases left in between. Germline CDR1 MNHEY, CDR2 SMNVEV (reference sequence). The CDR3 sequence is 14 residues long. The CDR3 DNA reads TGTGCCAGCAGCTCCGGCGGAATGAACACTGAAGCTTTCTTT. Amino acid sequence: CASSSGGMNTEAFF.